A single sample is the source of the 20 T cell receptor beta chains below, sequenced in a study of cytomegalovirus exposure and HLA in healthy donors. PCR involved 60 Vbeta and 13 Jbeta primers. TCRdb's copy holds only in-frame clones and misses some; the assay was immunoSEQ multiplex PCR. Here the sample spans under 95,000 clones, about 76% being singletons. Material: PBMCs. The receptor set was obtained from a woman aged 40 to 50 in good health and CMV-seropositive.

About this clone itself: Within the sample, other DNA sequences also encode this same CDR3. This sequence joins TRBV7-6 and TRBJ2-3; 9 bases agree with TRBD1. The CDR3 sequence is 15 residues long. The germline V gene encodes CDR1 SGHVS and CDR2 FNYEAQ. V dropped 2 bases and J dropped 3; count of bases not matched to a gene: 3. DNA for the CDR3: TGTGCCAGCAGCTTAACAGGGGGCCAGACAGATACGCAGTATTTT. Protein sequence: CASSLTGGQTDTQYF.

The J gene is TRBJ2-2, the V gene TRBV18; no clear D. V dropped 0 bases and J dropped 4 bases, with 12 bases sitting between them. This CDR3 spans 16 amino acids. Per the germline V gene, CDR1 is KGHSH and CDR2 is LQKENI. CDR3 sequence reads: CASSPPADISTGELFF. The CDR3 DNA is TGTGCCAGCTCACCACCCGCCGACATTAGCACCGGGGAGCTGTTTTTT. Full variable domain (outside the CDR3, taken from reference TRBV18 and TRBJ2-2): NAGVMQNPRHLVRRRGQEARLRCSPMKGHSHVYWYRQLPEEGLKFMVYLQKENIIDESGMPKERFSAEFPKEGPSILRIQQVVRGDSAAYFCASSPPADISTGELFFGEGSRLTVL.

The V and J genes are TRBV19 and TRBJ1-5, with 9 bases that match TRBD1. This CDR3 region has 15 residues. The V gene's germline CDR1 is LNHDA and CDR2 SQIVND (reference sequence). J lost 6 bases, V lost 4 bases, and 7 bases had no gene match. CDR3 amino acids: CASSTRTGGGQPQHF. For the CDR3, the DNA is TGTGCCAGTAGTACCCGAACAGGGGGCGGTCAGCCCCAGCATTTT.

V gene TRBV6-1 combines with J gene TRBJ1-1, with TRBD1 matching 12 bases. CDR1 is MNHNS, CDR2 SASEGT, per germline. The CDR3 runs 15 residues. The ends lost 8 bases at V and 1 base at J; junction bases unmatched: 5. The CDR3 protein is CASRDRGLGNTEAFF. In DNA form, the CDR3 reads TGTGCCAGCCGGGACAGGGGGCTTGGGAACACTGAAGCTTTCTTT.

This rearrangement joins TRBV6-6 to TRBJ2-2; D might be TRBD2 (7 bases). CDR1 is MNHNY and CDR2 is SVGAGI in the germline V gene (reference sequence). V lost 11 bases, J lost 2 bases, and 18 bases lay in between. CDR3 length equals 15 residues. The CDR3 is CAVMGGTPNTGELFF. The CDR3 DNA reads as TGTGCCGTTATGGGAGGGACACCCAACACCGGGGAGCTGTTTTTT.

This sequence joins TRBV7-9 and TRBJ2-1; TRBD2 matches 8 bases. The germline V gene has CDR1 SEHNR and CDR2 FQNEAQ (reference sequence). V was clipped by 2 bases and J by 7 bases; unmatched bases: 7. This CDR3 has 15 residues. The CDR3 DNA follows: TGTGCCAGCAGCTTATCAGCGGGAGTAATTAATGAGCAGTTCTTC. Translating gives CASSLSAGVINEQFF.

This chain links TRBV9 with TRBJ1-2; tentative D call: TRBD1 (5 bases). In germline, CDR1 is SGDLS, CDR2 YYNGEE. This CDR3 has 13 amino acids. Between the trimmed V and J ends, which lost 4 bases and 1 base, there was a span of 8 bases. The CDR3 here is CASSIDSNYGYTF. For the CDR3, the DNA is TGTGCCAGCAGCATTGACAGTAACTATGGCTACACCTTC.

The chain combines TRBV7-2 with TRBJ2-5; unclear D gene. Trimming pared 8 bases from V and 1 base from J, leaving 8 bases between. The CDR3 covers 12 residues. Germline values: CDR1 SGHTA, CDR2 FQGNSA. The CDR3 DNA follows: TGTGCCAGCGGATACAGCCAAGAGACCCAGTACTTC. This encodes CASGYSQETQYF.

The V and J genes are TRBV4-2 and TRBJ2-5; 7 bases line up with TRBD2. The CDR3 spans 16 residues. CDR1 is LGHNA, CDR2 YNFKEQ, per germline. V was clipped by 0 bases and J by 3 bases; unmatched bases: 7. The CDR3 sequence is CASSQDPGLVEETQYF. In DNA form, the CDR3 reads TGTGCCAGCAGCCAAGATCCTGGACTAGTCGAAGAGACCCAGTACTTC.

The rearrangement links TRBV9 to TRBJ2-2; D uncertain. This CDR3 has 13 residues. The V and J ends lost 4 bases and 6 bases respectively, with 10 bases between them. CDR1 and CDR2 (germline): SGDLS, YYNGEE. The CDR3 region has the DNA TGTGCCAGCAGCTATAATACGGCCGGGGAGCTGTTTTTT. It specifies CASSYNTAGELFF.

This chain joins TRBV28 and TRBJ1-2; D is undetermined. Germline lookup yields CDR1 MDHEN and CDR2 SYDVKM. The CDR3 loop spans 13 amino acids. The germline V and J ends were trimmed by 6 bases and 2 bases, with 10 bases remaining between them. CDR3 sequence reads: CASSPGLNYGYTF. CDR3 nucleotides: TGTGCCAGCAGCCCGGGGTTAAACTATGGCTACACCTTC.

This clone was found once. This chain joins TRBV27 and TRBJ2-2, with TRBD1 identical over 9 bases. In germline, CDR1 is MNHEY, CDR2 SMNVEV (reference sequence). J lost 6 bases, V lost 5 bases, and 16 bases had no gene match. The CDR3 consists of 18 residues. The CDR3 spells CASSPQVGQGTGAGELFF. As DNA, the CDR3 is TGTGCCAGCAGTCCTCAGGTGGGACAGGGTACTGGAGCCGGGGAGCTGTTTTTT.

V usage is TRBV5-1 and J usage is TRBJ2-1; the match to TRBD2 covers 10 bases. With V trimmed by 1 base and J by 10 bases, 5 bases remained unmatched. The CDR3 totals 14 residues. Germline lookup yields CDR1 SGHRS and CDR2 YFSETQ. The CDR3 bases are TGCGCCAGCAGCTTGCCTAGCGGGGGCTGGGAGCAGTTCTTC. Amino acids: CASSLPSGGWEQFF.

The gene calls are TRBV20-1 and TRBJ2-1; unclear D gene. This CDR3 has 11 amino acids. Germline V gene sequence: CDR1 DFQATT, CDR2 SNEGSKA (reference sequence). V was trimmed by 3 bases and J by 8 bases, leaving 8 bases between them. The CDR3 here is CSASPAYEQFF. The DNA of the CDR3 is TGCAGTGCTAGTCCCGCGTATGAGCAGTTCTTC.

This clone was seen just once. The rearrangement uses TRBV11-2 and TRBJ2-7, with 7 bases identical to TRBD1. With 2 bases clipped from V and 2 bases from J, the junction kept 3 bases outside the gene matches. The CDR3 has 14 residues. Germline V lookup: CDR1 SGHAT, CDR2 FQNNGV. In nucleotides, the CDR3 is TGTGCCAGCAGCTTATCGACAGGGACCTACGAGCAGTACTTC. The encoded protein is CASSLSTGTYEQYF.

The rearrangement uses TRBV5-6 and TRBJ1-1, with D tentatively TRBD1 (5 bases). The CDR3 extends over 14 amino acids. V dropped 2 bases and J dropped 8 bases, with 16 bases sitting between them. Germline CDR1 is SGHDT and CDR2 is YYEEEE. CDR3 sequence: CASSFGDLWTEAFF. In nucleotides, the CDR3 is TGTGCCAGCAGCTTTGGGGACTTGTGGACCGAAGCTTTCTTT.

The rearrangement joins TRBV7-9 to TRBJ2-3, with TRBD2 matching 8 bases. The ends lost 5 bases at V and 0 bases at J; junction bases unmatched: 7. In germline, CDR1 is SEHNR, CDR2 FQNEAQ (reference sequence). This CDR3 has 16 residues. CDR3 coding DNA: TGTGCCAGCAGCCTCACTAGCGGCCCTAGCACAGATACGCAGTATTTT. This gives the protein CASSLTSGPSTDTQYF.

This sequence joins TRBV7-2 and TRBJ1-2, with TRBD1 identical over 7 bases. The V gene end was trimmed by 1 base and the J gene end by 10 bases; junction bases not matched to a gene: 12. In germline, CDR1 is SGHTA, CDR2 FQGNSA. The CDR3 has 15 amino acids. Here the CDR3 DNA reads TGTGCCAGCAGCTTAGTCCCTGGCCAGGGGGTAGACTACACCTTC. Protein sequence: CASSLVPGQGVDYTF.

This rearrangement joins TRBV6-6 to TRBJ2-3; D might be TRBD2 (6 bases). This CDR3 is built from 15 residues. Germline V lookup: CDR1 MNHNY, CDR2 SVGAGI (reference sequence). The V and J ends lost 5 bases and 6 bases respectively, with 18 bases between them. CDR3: CASSLWLAGTDTQYF. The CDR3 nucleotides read TGTGCCAGCAGTCTCTGGCTGGCGGGAACCGATACGCAGTATTTT.

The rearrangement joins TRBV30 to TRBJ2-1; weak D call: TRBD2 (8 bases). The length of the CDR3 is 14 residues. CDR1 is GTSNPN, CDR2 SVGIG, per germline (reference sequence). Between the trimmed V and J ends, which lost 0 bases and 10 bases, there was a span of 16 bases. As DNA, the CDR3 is TGTGCCTGGAGTGTAGGGGGCGGGGGGAAAGAGCAGTTCTTC. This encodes CAWSVGGGGKEQFF.